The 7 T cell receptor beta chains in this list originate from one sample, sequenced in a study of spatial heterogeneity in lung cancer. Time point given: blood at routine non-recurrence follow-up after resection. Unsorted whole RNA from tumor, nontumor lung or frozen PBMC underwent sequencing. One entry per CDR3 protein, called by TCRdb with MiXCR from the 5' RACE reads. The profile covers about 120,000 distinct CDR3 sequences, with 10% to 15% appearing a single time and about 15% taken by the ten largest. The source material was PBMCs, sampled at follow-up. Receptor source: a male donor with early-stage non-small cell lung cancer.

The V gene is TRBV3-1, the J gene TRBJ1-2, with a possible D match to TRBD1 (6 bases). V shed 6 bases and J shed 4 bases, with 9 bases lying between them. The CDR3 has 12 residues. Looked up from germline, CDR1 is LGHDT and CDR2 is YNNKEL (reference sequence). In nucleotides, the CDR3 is TGTGCCAGCAGTACAGGGATCTATGGCTACACCTTC. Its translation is CASSTGIYGYTF. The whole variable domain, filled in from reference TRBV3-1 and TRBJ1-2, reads DTAVSQTPKYLVTQMGNDKSIKCEQNLGHDTMYWYKQDSKKFLKIMFSYNNKELIINETVPNRFSPKSPDKAHLNLHINSLELGDSAVYFCASSTGIYGYTFGSGTRLTVV.

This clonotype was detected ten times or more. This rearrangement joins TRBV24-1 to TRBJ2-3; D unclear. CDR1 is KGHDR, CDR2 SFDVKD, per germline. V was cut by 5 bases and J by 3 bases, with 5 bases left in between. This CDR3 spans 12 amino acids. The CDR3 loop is CATSGSTDTQYF. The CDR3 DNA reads TGTGCCACCAGTGGATCAACAGATACGCAGTATTTT.

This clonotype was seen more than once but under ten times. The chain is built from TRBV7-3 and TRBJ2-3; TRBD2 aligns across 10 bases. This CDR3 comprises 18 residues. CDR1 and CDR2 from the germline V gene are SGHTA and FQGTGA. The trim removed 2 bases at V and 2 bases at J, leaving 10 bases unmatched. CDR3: CASSLWGHSGGTTDTQYF. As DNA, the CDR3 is TGTGCCAGCAGCTTATGGGGACATAGCGGGGGGACCACAGATACGCAGTATTTT.

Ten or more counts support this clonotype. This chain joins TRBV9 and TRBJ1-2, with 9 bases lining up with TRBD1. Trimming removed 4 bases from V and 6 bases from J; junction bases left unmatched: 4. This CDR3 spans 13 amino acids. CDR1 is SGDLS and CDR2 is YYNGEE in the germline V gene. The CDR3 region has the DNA TGTGCCAGCAGCCCTTGGACAGGGGATGGCTACACCTTC. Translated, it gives CASSPWTGDGYTF.

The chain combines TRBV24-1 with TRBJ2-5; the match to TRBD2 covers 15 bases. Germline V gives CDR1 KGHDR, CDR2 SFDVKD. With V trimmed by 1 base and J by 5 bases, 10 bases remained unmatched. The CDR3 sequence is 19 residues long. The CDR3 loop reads CATSDFGTSGGRPRETQYF. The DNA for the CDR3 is TGTGCCACCAGTGATTTCGGGACTAGCGGGGGGCGCCCCCGGGAGACCCAGTACTTC.

The CDR3 spells CASSYRGRHTDTQYF. The CDR3, as DNA: TGTGCCAGCAGTTACCGCGGGAGGCACACAGATACGCAGTATTTT. This chain uses TRBV28 with TRBJ2-3; 8 bases agree with TRBD2. The germline CDR1 and CDR2 sequences are MDHEN and SYDVKM. The CDR3 covers 15 residues. The V gene end was trimmed by 4 bases and the J gene end by 2 bases; junction bases not matched to a gene: 5.

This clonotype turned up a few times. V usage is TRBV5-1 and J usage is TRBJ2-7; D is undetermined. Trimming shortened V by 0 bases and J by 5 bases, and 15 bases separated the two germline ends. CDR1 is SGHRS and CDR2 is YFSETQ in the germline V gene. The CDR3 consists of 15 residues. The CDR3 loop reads CASSLDGVPVDEQYF. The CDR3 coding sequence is TGCGCCAGCAGCTTGGATGGGGTACCGGTCGACGAGCAGTACTTC.